One sample yielded the 30 T cell receptor beta chains listed below, sequenced in a study of chemoradiotherapy in HPV16-positive cancers. Sequenced by immunoSEQ multiplex PCR; TCRdb stores in-frame clones only, minus some. Here the sample spans over 10,000 clones, roughly 70% being singletons. The sample here was taken from a patient who underwent chemoradiotherapy. The receptors were gathered from a human donor with HPV-associated anogenital cancer.

CDR3 bases: TGTGCCAGCAGCGCCCCGAGGACTAGTGGGGAGCAGTACTTC. Its protein is CASSAPRTSGEQYF. The chain uses TRBV7-9 and TRBJ2-7, with 7 bases aligning to TRBD2. V lost 5 bases and J lost 7; bases outside the gene matches: 11. The length of the CDR3 is 14 residues. The V gene's germline CDR1 is SEHNR and CDR2 FQNEAQ (reference sequence).

This clone was detected once. V and J are TRBV18 and TRBJ2-1; the D gene is possibly TRBD2 (6 bases). V lost 8 bases and J 4 bases, leaving 18 bases between the germline ends. Germline V gene sequence: CDR1 KGHSH, CDR2 LQKENI. The CDR3 spans 15 residues. The CDR3 spells CASEHRESGYNEQFF. For the CDR3, the DNA is TGTGCCAGCGAACACCGGGAGTCTGGATACAATGAGCAGTTCTTC. The full variable domain, its missing parts supplied by reference TRBV18 and TRBJ2-1, is NAGVMQNPRHLVRRRGQEARLRCSPMKGHSHVYWYRQLPEEGLKFMVYLQKENIIDESGMPKERFSAEFPKEGPSILRIQQVVRGDSAAYFCASEHRESGYNEQFFGPGTRLTVL.

The V and J genes are TRBV4-1 and TRBJ2-3, with 13 bases that match TRBD2. CDR3 length equals 16 residues. CDR1 is MGHRA, CDR2 YSYEKL, per germline. J gave up 4 bases and V 4 bases, and 5 bases lay outside the gene matches. The CDR3 reads CASSPGLAGAPDTQYF. For the CDR3, the DNA is TGCGCCAGCAGCCCCGGACTAGCGGGAGCCCCAGATACGCAGTATTTT.

This rearrangement joins TRBV28 to TRBJ2-4, with D uncertain. With 4 bases removed from V and 0 bases from J, the gap between germline ends came to 19 bases. CDR3 size: 18 residues. Germline CDR1 and CDR2: MDHEN and SYDVKM. The CDR3 here is CASSYGLSLERAKNIQYF. CDR3 DNA: TGTGCCAGCAGTTATGGCCTCTCACTTGAGAGAGCCAAAAACATTCAGTACTTC.

The rearrangement links TRBV28 to TRBJ2-7; D could derive from TRBD1 or TRBD2 (6 bases each). This CDR3 region has 15 residues. With 7 bases removed from V and 5 bases from J, the gap between germline ends came to 21 bases. Looked up from germline, CDR1 is MDHEN and CDR2 is SYDVKM. CDR3 amino acids: CASIQEGGVRNEQYF. The CDR3 DNA sequence: TGTGCCAGCATCCAAGAGGGGGGCGTTCGGAACGAGCAGTACTTC.

J is TRBJ2-3 and V is TRBV5-4; D perhaps matches TRBD2 (5 bases). This CDR3 comprises 14 residues. V lost 1 base and J lost 4, with 10 bases in between. Germline CDR1 reads SGHNT; CDR2 reads YYREEE (reference sequence). The CDR3, as DNA: TGTGCCAGCAGCTTGAGTTTCGGGGCAGATACGCAGTATTTT. This translates into CASSLSFGADTQYF.

In its sample, this clone was seen once. The V call is TRBV7-8, the J call TRBJ1-5; 9 nucleotides align to TRBD1. The V gene's germline CDR1 is SGHVS and CDR2 FQNEAQ. Losses at the gene ends were 3 bases for V and 7 bases for J; bases not matched to a gene: 7. The CDR3 has 15 amino acids. CDR3 sequence: CASSLFGQGSQPQHF. CDR3 DNA sequence: TGTGCCAGCAGCTTGTTCGGACAGGGGTCCCAGCCCCAGCATTTT.

The chain joins TRBV28 to TRBJ2-1; D tentatively reads TRBD1 or TRBD2 (5 bases each). Germline V gene lookup returns CDR1 MDHEN and CDR2 SYDVKM. This CDR3 has 15 amino acids. Between the trimmed V and J ends, which lost 3 bases and 1 base, there was a span of 10 bases. DNA of the CDR3: TGTGCCAGCAGTTTCCGGGACCTATCCTACAATGAGCAGTTCTTC. Protein product: CASSFRDLSYNEQFF.

The V call is TRBV6-5, the J call TRBJ2-1, with D tentatively TRBD1 (5 bases). Germline V gives CDR1 MNHEY, CDR2 SVGAGI. The CDR3 runs to 14 residues. V lost 0 bases to trimming and J lost 8 bases, with 11 bases between them. The CDR3 reads CASSYSWPRDEQFF. The CDR3 DNA reads as TGTGCCAGCAGTTACTCTTGGCCCAGGGATGAGCAGTTCTTC.

The chain combines TRBV6-5 with TRBJ1-1, with unresolved D. This CDR3 spans 13 amino acids. With 2 bases removed from V and 5 bases from J, the gap between germline ends came to 9 bases. CDR1 is MNHEY and CDR2 is SVGAGI in the germline V gene. The CDR3 DNA reads TGTGCCAGCAGTTACCTCCGGCGGACTGAAGCTTTCTTT. As protein: CASSYLRRTEAFF.

The chain is built from TRBV7-3 and TRBJ2-3, with 11 positions matching TRBD2. J gave up 1 base and V 1 base, and 1 base lay outside the gene matches. Germline CDR1 is SGHTA and CDR2 is FQGTGA. The CDR3 contains 16 residues. CDR3 sequence reads: CASSLSSGRGTDTQYF. The CDR3 bases are TGTGCCAGCAGCTTAAGTAGCGGGAGGGGCACAGATACGCAGTATTTT.

The chain employs TRBV7-2 and TRBJ2-7; 9 positions match TRBD1. Germline V CDR1 and CDR2: SGHTA, FQGNSA. V gave up 2 bases and J gave up 0 bases; unmatched junction bases: 5. This CDR3 spans 16 amino acids. The CDR3: CASSLLPGQGSYEQYF. The CDR3 region has the DNA TGTGCCAGCAGCTTACTTCCGGGACAGGGCTCCTACGAGCAGTACTTC.

The V call is TRBV9, the J call TRBJ2-1; 8 nucleotides line up with TRBD2. The trim removed 0 bases at V and 7 bases at J, leaving 6 bases unmatched. The CDR3 totals 15 residues. From germline, CDR1 is SGDLS and CDR2 YYNGEE. The CDR3 DNA reads TGTGCCAGCAGCGTAGTTCGGGAGGGCCGTAATGAGCAGTTCTTC. Encoded protein: CASSVVREGRNEQFF.

This sequence joins TRBV4-1 and TRBJ1-1, with 9 bases lining up with TRBD1. The germline V gene encodes CDR1 MGHRA and CDR2 YSYEKL. After removal of 0 bases from V and 4 bases from J, the junction contained 12 bases not matched to a gene. This CDR3 region has 18 residues. In DNA, the CDR3 is TGCGCCAGCAGCCAAGATATAGTCGGGACAGGGTATTTCACTGAAGCTTTCTTT. Its protein product is CASSQDIVGTGYFTEAFF.

This clone is labeled as large (0.1 to 1%). The rearrangement uses TRBV5-3 and TRBJ1-3, with D uncertain. TRBV5-3 is reported as an ORF; its role is uncertain. The CDR3 length is 15 residues. V was pared by 5 bases and J by 0 bases, with 12 bases between. For the CDR3, the DNA is TGTGCCAGAAGTTCGGACGGTCGCTCTGGAAACACCATATATTTT. Protein product: CARSSDGRSGNTIYF.

This chain connects TRBV19 to TRBJ1-2, with 8 bases aligning to TRBD1. The CDR3 totals 15 residues. After removal of 3 bases from V and 6 bases from J, the junction contained 9 bases not matched to a gene. Germline V gene sequence: CDR1 LNHDA, CDR2 SQIVND (reference sequence). Here the CDR3 reads CASSIYGQGRDGYTF. CDR3 nucleotides: TGTGCCAGTAGTATCTATGGACAGGGAAGGGATGGCTACACCTTC.

The chain's CDR3 is CASSLTGLDKNIQYF. The CDR3 DNA sequence: TGTGCCAGCAGCTTGACAGGACTAGACAAAAACATTCAGTACTTC. This sequence joins TRBV5-4 and TRBJ2-4; 7 bases are a match to TRBD2. Germline loops: CDR1 SGHNT, CDR2 YYREEE (reference sequence). V shed 1 base, J shed 3 bases, and the junction held 4 bases outside the gene matches. This CDR3 contains 15 residues. The variable domain in full, completed from reference TRBV5-4 and TRBJ2-4, reads ETGVTQSPTHLIKTRGQQVTLRCSSQSGHNTVSWYQQALGQGPQFIFQYYREEENGRGNFPPRFSGLQFPNYSSELNVNALELDDSALYLCASSLTGLDKNIQYFGAGTRLSVL.

The V gene is TRBV28, the J gene TRBJ1-1; a possible D gene is TRBD1 (6 bases). Deletions cut 5 bases from V and 2 bases from J, with 24 bases between. The CDR3 runs 18 residues. The germline V gene encodes CDR1 MDHEN and CDR2 SYDVKM. The CDR3 nucleotides are TGTGCCAGCAGTCCGCCCACTGGGGGGCTTGGGGTTAACACTGAAGCTTTCTTT. Encoded protein: CASSPPTGGLGVNTEAFF.

The chain combines TRBV7-2 with TRBJ1-4; maybe TRBD1 (6 bases). Germline V CDR1 and CDR2: SGHTA, FQGNSA. This CDR3 spans 15 amino acids. The V end was cut by 2 bases, the J end by 4 bases, with 11 bases between. The DNA for the CDR3 is TGTGCCAGCAGCTTAATCAGGGGAAGTAATGAAAAACTGTTTTTT. Its translation is CASSLIRGSNEKLFF.

This chain joins TRBV27 and TRBJ1-1, with 7 bases matching TRBD1. The germline V gene has CDR1 MNHEY and CDR2 SMNVEV (reference sequence). CDR3 length equals 15 residues. Trimming at V came to 2 bases and at J to 5 bases, leaving 8 bases not matched to a gene. This CDR3 reads CASSLIGGGWTEAFF. Here the CDR3 DNA reads TGTGCCAGCAGTTTAATAGGAGGGGGCTGGACTGAAGCTTTCTTT.

V is TRBV7-9 and J is TRBJ1-4, with a tentative D call TRBD1 (6 bases). Germline-derived CDR1 and CDR2 are SEHNR and FQNEAQ (reference sequence). The CDR3 sequence is 15 residues long. V was cut by 5 bases and J by 7 bases, with 17 bases left in between. For the CDR3, the DNA is TGTGCCAGCAGCCTCCCGCGAACAGGGCGTGAAAAACTGTTTTTT. Translated: CASSLPRTGREKLFF.

This clone occurred once. The junction differs from germline at one of its ends, possibly a read error. The chain has TRBV10-1 and TRBJ1-1, with D possibly matching TRBD1 (5 bases). The CDR3 covers 13 residues. Germline CDR1 WNHNN, CDR2 SYGVQD (reference sequence). The DNA for the CDR3 is TGCGCCACCAGTAGGGACCGTAACACTGAAGCTTTCTTT. Translating it yields CATSRDRNTEAFF.

The DNA for the CDR3 is TGTGCCAGCAGTGCCACTAGCGTGAGCTCCTACAATGAGCAGTTCTTC. Translation: CASSATSVSSYNEQFF. The chain recombines TRBV6-1 with TRBJ2-1; TRBD2 matches 7 bases. There are 16 residues in the CDR3. V lost 4 bases to trimming and J lost 0 bases; unmatched junction nucleotides: 6. The V gene's germline CDR1 is MNHNS and CDR2 SASEGT.

Regarding this clone: Germline and junction disagree at one end, which may indicate a read error. The J gene is TRBJ2-2, the V gene TRBV4-2; D could derive from TRBD1 or TRBD2 (5 bases each). Germline assignment: CDR1 LGHNA and CDR2 YNFKEQ. There are 15 residues in the CDR3. CDR3 sequence: CASNQRGGDTGELFF. CDR3 coding DNA: TGTGCCAGCAACCAACGTGGGGGTGACACCGGGGAGCTGTTTTTT.

This clone showed up just a few times. J is TRBJ2-7 and V is TRBV5-4; D gene ambiguous. Trimming removed 2 bases at V and 2 bases at J, with 11 bases between. The CDR3 spans 14 residues. Germline V lookup: CDR1 SGHNT, CDR2 YYREEE (reference sequence). CDR3 protein: CASSFFEVAYEQYF. Here the CDR3 DNA reads TGTGCCAGCAGCTTCTTCGAGGTCGCCTACGAGCAGTACTTC.

The V gene is TRBV5-1, the J gene TRBJ2-1; no reliable D call. V lost 0 bases and J lost 0, with 10 bases in between. This CDR3 is built from 16 residues. Germline V gene sequence: CDR1 SGHRS, CDR2 YFSETQ. CDR3 in amino acids: CASSLDVLSSYNEQFF. DNA of the CDR3: TGCGCCAGCAGCTTGGATGTGTTAAGCTCCTACAATGAGCAGTTCTTC.

In its sample, this clone is medium-sized (0.01 to 0.1%). This rearrangement joins TRBV6-6 to TRBJ1-4, with a possible D match to TRBD1 (5 bases). From germline, CDR1 is MNHNY and CDR2 SVGAGI (reference sequence). The CDR3 extends over 15 amino acids. V lost 2 bases to trimming and J lost 4 bases, with 11 bases between them. The CDR3 here is CASSYVAGFNEKLFF. The CDR3 DNA sequence: TGTGCCAGCAGTTACGTGGCAGGGTTTAATGAAAAACTGTTTTTT.

The rearrangement joins TRBV7-3 to TRBJ2-3; 8 bases line up with TRBD2. The CDR3 spans 15 residues. Germline assignment: CDR1 SGHTA and CDR2 FQGTGA. V lost 4 bases, J lost 5 bases, and 8 bases stayed unmatched. The CDR3: CASSSPGLGLDTQYF. The CDR3 DNA reads as TGTGCCAGCAGCTCCCCGGGACTAGGTCTAGATACGCAGTATTTT.

The V and J genes are TRBV9 and TRBJ1-1, with D possibly TRBD1 on 5 matching bases. The CDR3 sequence is 14 residues long. Trimming pared 4 bases from V and 0 bases from J, leaving 10 bases between. Per germline, CDR1 SGDLS and CDR2 YYNGEE. This chain's CDR3 is CASSRDGVNTEAFF. For the CDR3, the DNA is TGTGCCAGCAGCCGGGACGGCGTGAACACTGAAGCTTTCTTT.

The chain joins TRBV7-2 to TRBJ1-5; D is ambiguous. CDR1 SGHTA and CDR2 FQGNSA come from the germline V gene. The CDR3 spans 11 residues. V was trimmed by 8 bases and J by 5 bases, leaving 7 bases between them. This CDR3 reads CASRRYQPQHF. The DNA of the CDR3 is TGTGCCAGCCGGCGGTATCAGCCCCAGCATTTT.